This TCR beta chain was identified during a study of shared clonotypes between healthy human individuals. Germline CDR1 reads MNHNY; CDR2 reads SVGAGI (reference sequence). Trimming removed 8 bases from V and 1 base from J; junction bases left unmatched: 2. The CDR3 has 13 amino acids. Study findings and constraints: Only blood was sampled; tissue repertoires likely differ. Generation probabilities were higher for clonotypes shared across all four sorted-subset donors than for unshared ones.

Approximately 30,000 T cell genomes (approximately 0.2 ug DNA) went into each sorted-subset replicate. TCRdb's copy holds only in-frame clones and misses some; the assay was immunoSEQ multiplex PCR. The data show approximately 2.1 million clones, approximately 93% seen once. With respect to this clone: The antigen remains undetermined.

This chain links TRBV6-6 with TRBJ2-7, with 10 bases matching TRBD1. The sequenced sample was naive CD4+ T cells from PBMCs. The subset was: CD45RA+ positively selected. The receptor comes from a man aged 18 to 29 in good health. Some clones in this sample may be carry-over from other donors' samples. As DNA, the CDR3 is TGTGCCAGCGGGACAGGGGATTCCTACGAGCAGTACTTC. As protein: CASGTGDSYEQYF.